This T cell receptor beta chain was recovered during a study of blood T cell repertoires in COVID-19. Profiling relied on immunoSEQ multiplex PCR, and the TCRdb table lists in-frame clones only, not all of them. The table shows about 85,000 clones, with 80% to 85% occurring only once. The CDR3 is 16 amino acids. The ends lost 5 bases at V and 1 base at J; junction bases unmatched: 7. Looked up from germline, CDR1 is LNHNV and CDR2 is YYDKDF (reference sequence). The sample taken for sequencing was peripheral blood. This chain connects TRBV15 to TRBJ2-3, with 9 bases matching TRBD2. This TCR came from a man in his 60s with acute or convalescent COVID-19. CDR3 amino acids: CATSGSAGGRTDTQYF. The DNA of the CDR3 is TGTGCCACCAGCGGTTCAGCGGGGGGCCGCACAGATACGCAGTATTTT.